Described below is a single TCR beta chain sequence and its context. This entry comes from a study of shared clonotypes between healthy human individuals. As defined, naive CD8 cells were CD45RO-negative and positively selected for CCR7, with terminally differentiated effector memory CD45RA+ cells excluded. The table came from immunoSEQ multiplex PCR; TCRdb's copy has only in-frame clones and leaves some out. The sample lists millions of clones, roughly 95% occurring once. Per germline, CDR1 GTSNPN and CDR2 SVGIG (reference sequence). Trimming removed 6 bases from V and 5 bases from J, with 13 bases in between. The CDR3 contains 12 residues.

The chain couples TRBV30 to TRBJ2-5; D is possibly TRBD2 (5 bases). This receptor was identified in a man aged 18 to 29 in good health. Sequenced sample: naive CD8+ T cells sorted from blood. The CDR3 coding sequence is TGTGCCTGTCGGGGAGAAGGGGAGACCCAGTACTTC. The encoded protein is CACRGEGETQYF.